The clone carrying this TCR beta chain appeared a few times. Its antigen is not identified. This CDR3 has 13 amino acids. Germline assignment: CDR1 SGHAT and CDR2 FQNNGV. The V end lost 6 bases, the J end lost 6 bases, and 11 bases lay between the germline ends. These data are taken from a study of T-cell reconstitution after alpha-beta-depleted transplantation in children. The study, taken as a whole, reports: For some patients, TCRbeta diversity was high at day 60 because of recipient T cells and thymic progenitors that survived. Hyperexpanded clones declined; after one year, newly produced T cells mostly supplied diversity.

The authors prepared the TCRbeta library with unique molecular identifiers. TCRdb itself ran the PCR reads through MiXCR, one entry per CDR3 protein. The sample shows 250,000 to 300,000 distinct CDR3 sequences, roughly 7.8% of them seen only once. The chain couples TRBV11-2 to TRBJ2-2; D is unresolved. The clonotype was recovered from a female patient younger than 10 who had a stem cell transplant for Fanconi anemia, so the T cells may come from the graft donor. The specimen comprised peripheral blood, sampled 360 days after TCRalphabeta/CD19-depleted stem cell transplant. This chain's CDR3 is CASRMVGPGELFF. CDR3 DNA sequence: TGTGCCAGCAGGATGGTGGGTCCCGGGGAGCTGTTTTTT.